A selection of T cell receptor beta chains follows, all from one sample in a study of blood T cell repertoires in COVID-19. The data were produced by immunoSEQ multiplex PCR, yet TCRdb's version contains in-frame clones alone and is incomplete. Of 250,000 to 300,000 clones in the sample, approximately 90% were seen once. Sequenced material: PBMCs or T cells enriched from blood (not recorded which). The receptors shown here come from a woman in her forties with acute COVID-19. Each CDR3 is given with its conserved first and last residue. The D gene is left open where the match is weak.

D gene: NA
V gene: TRBV30
J gene: TRBJ1-2
CDR3 protein: CAWSVDSIYGYTF
CDR3 DNA: TGTGCCTGGAGTGTCGACTCTATCTATGGCTACACCTTC

D gene: NA
V gene: TRBV5-1
J gene: TRBJ2-7
CDR3 protein: CASGYTGTLNHEQYF
CDR3 DNA: TGCGCCAGCGGTTACACCGGGACTCTAAACCACGAGCAGTACTTC

D gene: NA
V gene: TRBV4-1
J gene: TRBJ2-7
CDR3 protein: CASSQSSGENYEQYF
CDR3 DNA: TGCGCCAGCAGCCAATCCTCGGGGGAAAATTACGAGCAGTACTTC

D gene: NA
V gene: TRBV19
J gene: TRBJ1-1
CDR3 protein: CASSLRSSEAFF
CDR3 DNA: TGTGCCAGTAGTTTGAGATCCTCTGAAGCTTTCTTT

D gene: TRBD2
V gene: TRBV7-2
J gene: TRBJ2-7
CDR3 protein: CASSAGLAGEQYF
CDR3 DNA: TGTGCCAGCAGCGCTGGACTAGCGGGGGAGCAGTACTTC

D gene: TRBD1
V gene: TRBV2
J gene: TRBJ2-7
CDR3 protein: CASSDSGQGAVLNSYEQYF
CDR3 DNA: TGTGCCAGCAGTGACTCGGGACAGGGGGCTGTTTTGAACTCCTACGAGCAGTACTTC

D gene: TRBD1
V gene: TRBV20-1
J gene: TRBJ1-3
CDR3 protein: CSASPRDSSGNTIYF
CDR3 DNA: TGCAGTGCTAGTCCCAGGGACAGCTCTGGAAACACCATATATTTT

D gene: TRBD1
V gene: TRBV7-9
J gene: TRBJ2-7
CDR3 protein: CASSPAGGPYEQYF
CDR3 DNA: TGTGCCAGCAGTCCGGCAGGGGGTCCCTACGAGCAGTACTTC

D gene: NA
V gene: TRBV20-1
J gene: TRBJ2-1
CDR3 protein: CSAQAFHEQFF
CDR3 DNA: TGCAGTGCCCAGGCTTTCCATGAGCAGTTCTTC

D gene: NA
V gene: TRBV2
J gene: TRBJ1-1
CDR3 protein: CASIFTGYRTEAFF
CDR3 DNA: TGTGCCAGCATCTTCACAGGGTATCGCACTGAAGCTTTCTTT

D gene: TRBD1
V gene: TRBV19
J gene: TRBJ1-2
CDR3 protein: CASSDRGHSYGYTF
CDR3 DNA: TGTGCCAGTAGTGACAGGGGGCATAGCTATGGCTACACCTTC